Presented here are 10 T cell receptor beta chains from one specimen sequenced in a study of CD8 T cells in Susac syndrome. After extraction with the RNeasy kit, roughly 0.45 to 1 ug of the RNA was reverse transcribed using random hexamers. TCRdb re-derived calls from the immunoSEQ multiplex PCR reads in MiXCR, one entry per CDR3 protein. The table includes fewer than 200,000 distinct CDR3 sequences, roughly 95% detected once. Sequences were obtained from CD4+ T cells from PBMCs. Receptor source: a human donor in good health.

The genes are TRBV6-2 or TRBV6-3 and TRBJ2-1; no clear D gene. The CDR3 sequence is 14 residues long. Germline-derived CDR1 and CDR2 are MNHEY and SVGEGT. The germline V and J ends were trimmed by 10 bases and 0 bases, with 13 bases remaining between them. In DNA, the CDR3 is TGTGCCACGGGTCGGAGAAGCTCCTACAATGAGCAGTTCTTC. This codes for CATGRRSSYNEQFF.

The chain combines TRBV3-1 with TRBJ1-2; the D is unclear. Looked up from germline, CDR1 is LGHDT and CDR2 is YNNKEL (reference sequence). This CDR3 has 14 residues. Trimming shortened V by 3 bases and J by 0 bases, and 8 bases separated the two germline ends. In DNA, the CDR3 is TGTGCCAGCAGCCACCCAGAGCCTAACTATGGCTACACCTTC. Protein: CASSHPEPNYGYTF.

This rearrangement joins TRBV3-1 to TRBJ2-7; the D is unclear. Germline V gene data show CDR1 as LGHDT and CDR2 as YNNKEL (reference sequence). The CDR3 has 15 residues. Trimming pared 2 bases from V and 3 bases from J, leaving 14 bases between. The CDR3 nucleotides read TGTGCCAGCAGCCAAAGAAGTAGCTCTGACTACGAGCAGTACTTC. Encoded protein: CASSQRSSSDYEQYF.

The chain is built from TRBV6-2 or TRBV6-3 and TRBJ2-7; 12 bases line up with TRBD2. Looked up from germline, CDR1 is MNHEY and CDR2 is SVGEGT. There are 15 residues in the CDR3. Trimming removed 5 bases from V and 4 bases from J; junction bases left unmatched: 6. CDR3 region: CASSQTSGRRYEQYF. The DNA for the CDR3 is TGTGCCAGCAGTCAAACTAGCGGGAGGAGGTACGAGCAGTACTTC.

The chain carries TRBV6-1 and TRBJ2-7, with TRBD2 identical over 8 bases. Germline V CDR1 and CDR2: MNHNS, SASEGT. CDR3 length: 16 residues. The V gene end was trimmed by 6 bases and the J gene end by 5 bases; junction bases not matched to a gene: 15. Here the CDR3 reads CASRSGGSGRYHEQYF. CDR3 nucleotide sequence: TGTGCCAGCAGATCCGGGGGGAGCGGGAGATACCACGAGCAGTACTTC.

The rearrangement joins TRBV12-3 or TRBV12-4 to TRBJ2-7; D is perhaps TRBD1 (5 bases). This CDR3 spans 14 amino acids. Trimming took 6 bases from V and 4 from J, leaving 16 bases between them. CDR3 sequence (DNA): TGTGCCAGCAGCCCCCCCCAGGGATATTACGAGCAGTACTTC. Its protein product is CASSPPQGYYEQYF.

The J gene is TRBJ2-1, the V gene TRBV30; D might be TRBD2 (6 bases). The CDR3 covers 11 residues. Looked up from germline, CDR1 is GTSNPN and CDR2 is SVGIG (reference sequence). Trimming removed 4 bases at V and 9 bases at J, with 10 bases between. DNA for the CDR3: TGTGCCTGGAAGACGGGGGTTGAGCAGTTCTTC. Translating gives CAWKTGVEQFF.

This chain joins TRBV20-1 and TRBJ2-5; D is possibly TRBD1 (6 bases). Germline V CDR1 and CDR2: DFQATT, SNEGSKA (reference sequence). CDR3 length equals 13 residues. The ends were cut back, 1 base at V and 4 bases at J, with 10 bases in the middle. The CDR3 loop reads CSARGQGRETQYF. In DNA form, the CDR3 reads TGCAGTGCTAGAGGGCAGGGGAGAGAGACCCAGTACTTC.

The genes are TRBV29-1 and TRBJ2-1; tentative D call: TRBD2 (6 bases). From germline, CDR1 is SQVTM and CDR2 ANQGSEA. The ends were cut back, 8 bases at V and 7 bases at J, with 18 bases in the middle. The length of the CDR3 is 13 residues. Here the CDR3 reads CSSGGGAANEQFF. The CDR3 DNA is TGCAGCTCCGGCGGCGGGGCGGCTAATGAGCAGTTCTTC.

This clonotype was picked up a small number of times. V is TRBV27 and J is TRBJ2-1; TRBD2 aligns across 9 bases. Losses at the gene ends were 5 bases for V and 2 bases for J; bases not matched to a gene: 1. The CDR3 totals 14 residues. In germline, CDR1 is MNHEY, CDR2 SMNVEV (reference sequence). The CDR3 DNA reads TGTGCCAGCAGTAGCGGGAGGACCTACAATGAGCAGTTCTTC. It encodes CASSSGRTYNEQFF.